This T cell receptor beta chain was documented in a study of OX40 agonist ivuxolimab in advanced cancers. Study-wide context: Patients with hepatocellular carcinoma, melanoma, renal cell or head and neck cancer made up the dose-escalation patients.

Profiling relied on immunoSEQ multiplex PCR, and the TCRdb table lists in-frame clones only, not all of them. The sample records 45,000 to 50,000 clones, 80% to 90% being singletons. This clone was seen once. The clonotype was recovered from an adult with an advanced solid tumor such as melanoma, head and neck, liver or kidney cancer. Sample: CD4+ or CD8+ T cells sorted from blood, taken in a trial of the OX40 agonist ivuxolimab.

The CDR3 sequence is CASSTGVLHSGNTIYF. Here the CDR3 DNA reads TGTGCCAGTTCCACAGGGGTGCTTCACTCTGGAAACACCATATATTTT. The chain carries TRBV19 and TRBJ1-3; 7 nucleotides align to TRBD1. Germline lookup yields CDR1 LNHDA and CDR2 SQIVND (reference sequence). Losses at the gene ends were 8 bases for V and 0 bases for J; bases not matched to a gene: 10. The CDR3 sequence is 16 residues long.